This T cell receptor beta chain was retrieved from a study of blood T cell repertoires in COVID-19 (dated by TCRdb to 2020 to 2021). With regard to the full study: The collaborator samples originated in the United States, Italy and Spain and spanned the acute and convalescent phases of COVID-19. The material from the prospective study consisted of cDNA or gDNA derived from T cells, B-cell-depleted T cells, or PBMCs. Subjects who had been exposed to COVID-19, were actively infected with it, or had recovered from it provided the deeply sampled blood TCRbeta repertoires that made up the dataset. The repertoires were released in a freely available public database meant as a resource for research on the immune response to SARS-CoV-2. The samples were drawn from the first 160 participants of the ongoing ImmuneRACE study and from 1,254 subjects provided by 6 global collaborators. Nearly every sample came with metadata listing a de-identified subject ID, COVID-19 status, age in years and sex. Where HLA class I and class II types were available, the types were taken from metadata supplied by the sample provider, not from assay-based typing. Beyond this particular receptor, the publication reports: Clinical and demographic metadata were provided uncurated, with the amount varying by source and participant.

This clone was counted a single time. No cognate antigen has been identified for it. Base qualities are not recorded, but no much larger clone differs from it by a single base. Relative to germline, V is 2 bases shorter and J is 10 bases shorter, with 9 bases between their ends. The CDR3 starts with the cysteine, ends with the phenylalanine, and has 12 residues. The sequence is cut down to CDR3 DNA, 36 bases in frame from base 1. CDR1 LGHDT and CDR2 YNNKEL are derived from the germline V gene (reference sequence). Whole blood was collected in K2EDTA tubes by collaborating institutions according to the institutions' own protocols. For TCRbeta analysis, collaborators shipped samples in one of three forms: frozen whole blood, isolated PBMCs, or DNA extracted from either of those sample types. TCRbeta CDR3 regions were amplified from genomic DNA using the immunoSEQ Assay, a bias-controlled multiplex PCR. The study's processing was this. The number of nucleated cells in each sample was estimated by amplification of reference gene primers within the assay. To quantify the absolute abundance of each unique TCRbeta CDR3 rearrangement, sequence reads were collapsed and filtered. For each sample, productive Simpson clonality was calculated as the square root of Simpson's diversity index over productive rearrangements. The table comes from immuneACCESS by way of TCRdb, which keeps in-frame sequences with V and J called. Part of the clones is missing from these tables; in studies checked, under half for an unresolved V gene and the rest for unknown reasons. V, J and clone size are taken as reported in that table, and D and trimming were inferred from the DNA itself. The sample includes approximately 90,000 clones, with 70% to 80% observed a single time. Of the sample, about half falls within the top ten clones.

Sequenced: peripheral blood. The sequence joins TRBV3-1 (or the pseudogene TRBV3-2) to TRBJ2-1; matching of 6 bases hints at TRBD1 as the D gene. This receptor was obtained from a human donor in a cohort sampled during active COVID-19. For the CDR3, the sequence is CASSQRQVEQFF. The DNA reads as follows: TGTGCCAGCAGCCAACGACAGGTCGAGCAGTTCTTC.